The clone carrying this TCR beta chain was counted many times. The record originates from a study of metastatic and nonmetastatic thyroid tumors. The length of the CDR3 is 18 residues. V shed 4 bases, J shed 0 bases, and the junction held 12 bases outside the gene matches. Patients were all untreated before their thyroid surgery. TCRdb called clones again from the PCR reads with MiXCR. The repertoire has 30,000 to 45,000 clones, approximately 19% of them found once; the top ten carry about a sixth. This receptor was taken from a female donor with papillary thyroid cancer or a benign thyroid nodule (not recorded which). Some clones in this sample may be carry-over from other donors' samples. Sequencing was performed on blood. This chain uses TRBV12-3 or TRBV12-4 with TRBJ2-1; 7 bases agree with TRBD1. The CDR3: CASSSRPGTETSYNEQFF. In nucleotides, the CDR3 is TGTGCCAGCAGTTCCAGGCCCGGGACAGAGACCTCCTACAATGAGCAGTTCTTC.